The entry that follows covers one T cell receptor (beta chain) sequence. This clonotype was counted many times. The specificity of this receptor is unknown. There are no base qualities to consult, and no much larger clone falls within one base. These data are taken from a study of T cell repertoires in cytomegalovirus infection (dated by TCRdb to about 2019). For the wider study: The HLA type of each donor mattered for the analysis, because public TCR beta signatures pointed to carriage of CMV infection along with the matching HLA type.

Taken from the germline V gene, the CDR1 and CDR2 loops are SGHTA and FQGNSA. Including the terminal cysteine and phenylalanine, the CDR3 comprises 13 residues. Of all the DNA, just the CDR3 is kept, 39 bases in frame from base 1. V was cut back by 1 base and J by 6 bases, leaving a gap of 8 bases between them. Sequencing was carried out with an Illumina HiSeq 1500. Starting from the raw public reads, TCRdb applied fastp trimming at Q25, assembled clones with MiXCR and retained in-frame beta chains. CDR3 protein sequences are deduplicated, and each keeps its most common genes and DNA. Counted in this sample were approximately 97,000 distinct CDR3 sequences; about 15% of them appeared once. 8% of the sample is in the top ten clones. Here is what the overall study found, with its caveats: The ex vivo response was dominated by HLA-C-restricted CMV-specific TCR beta clonotypes, which also provided the single most frequent clonotype in two of eight donors. Cumulative frequency of public TCR beta family members discriminated carriers of CMV infection plus the relevant HLA type in this cohort and an independent approximately 400-donor cohort.

The chain joins TRBV7-2 to TRBJ2-3; no confident D gene assignment can be made. The TCR sequence derives from a human donor in good health (CMV status not recorded). Some clones in this sample may be carry-over from other donors' samples. The source material was PBMCs. For the CDR3, the sequence is CASSLGGYDTQYF. The nucleotides read TGTGCCAGCAGCTTAGGAGGTTACGATACGCAGTATTTT.